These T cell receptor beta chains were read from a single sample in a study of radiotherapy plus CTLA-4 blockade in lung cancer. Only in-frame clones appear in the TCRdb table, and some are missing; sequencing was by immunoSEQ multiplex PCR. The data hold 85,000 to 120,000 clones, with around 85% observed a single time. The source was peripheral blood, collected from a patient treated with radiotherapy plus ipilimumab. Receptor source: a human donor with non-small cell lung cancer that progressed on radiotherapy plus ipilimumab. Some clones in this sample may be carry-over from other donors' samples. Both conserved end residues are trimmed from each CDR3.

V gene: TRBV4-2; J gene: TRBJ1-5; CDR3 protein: ASSPYLNQPQH
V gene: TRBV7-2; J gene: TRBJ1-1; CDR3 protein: ASSLVPNNRVAAF
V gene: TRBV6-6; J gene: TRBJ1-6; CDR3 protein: ASSYTVRDSPLH
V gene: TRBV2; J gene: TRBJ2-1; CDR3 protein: ASSVTGGRYNEQF
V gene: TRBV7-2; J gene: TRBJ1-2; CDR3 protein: ASSLDRTASRGYT
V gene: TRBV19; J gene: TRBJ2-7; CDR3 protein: ASSIVGGQAYEQY
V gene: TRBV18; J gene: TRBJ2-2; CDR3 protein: ASSRGNTGELF
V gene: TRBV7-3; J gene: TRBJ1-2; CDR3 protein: ASSYDGKYGYT
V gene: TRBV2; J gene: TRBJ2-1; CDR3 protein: ASSVLGQGPYNEQF
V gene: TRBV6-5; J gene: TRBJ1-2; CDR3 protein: ASRDRGLGDGYT
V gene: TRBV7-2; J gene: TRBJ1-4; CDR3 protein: ASSLYRSGEKLF
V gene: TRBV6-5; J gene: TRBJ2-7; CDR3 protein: ASSYGPNSYEQY
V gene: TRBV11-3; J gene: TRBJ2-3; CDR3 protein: ASSLELASDTQY
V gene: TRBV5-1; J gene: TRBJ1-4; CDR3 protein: ASSLALGRKEKLF
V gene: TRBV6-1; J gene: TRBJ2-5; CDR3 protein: ASSVYGQGEETQY
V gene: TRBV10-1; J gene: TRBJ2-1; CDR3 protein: ASSESIGPAAYNEQF
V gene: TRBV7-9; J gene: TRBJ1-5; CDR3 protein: ASSLSQGPQH
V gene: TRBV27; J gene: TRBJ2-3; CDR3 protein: ASSSQRGAGDTQY
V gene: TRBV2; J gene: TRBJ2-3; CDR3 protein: ASSDLAGGTSTDTQY
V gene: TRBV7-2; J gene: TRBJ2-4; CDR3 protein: ASSLAGGQGNIQY
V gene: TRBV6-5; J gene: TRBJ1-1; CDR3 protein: ASRRQGGNTEAF
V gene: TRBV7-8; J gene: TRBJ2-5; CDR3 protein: ASSLGQARETQY
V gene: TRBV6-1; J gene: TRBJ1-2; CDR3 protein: ASSAIFFGQAKFYT
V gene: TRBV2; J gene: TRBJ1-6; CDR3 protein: ASSGRKSSYNSPLH
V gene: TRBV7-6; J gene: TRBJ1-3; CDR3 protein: ASSREGGQISGNTIY
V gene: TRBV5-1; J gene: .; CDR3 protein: ASSSGRSSYEQY
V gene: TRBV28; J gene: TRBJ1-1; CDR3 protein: ASSVGRVQGAF
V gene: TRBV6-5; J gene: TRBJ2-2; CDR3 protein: ASSYEGTSNTGELF
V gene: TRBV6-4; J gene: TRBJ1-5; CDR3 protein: ASSDWTQH
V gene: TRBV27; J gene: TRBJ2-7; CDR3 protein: ASSPTGFHEQY
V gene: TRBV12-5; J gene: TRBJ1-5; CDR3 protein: ASGPIGQPQH
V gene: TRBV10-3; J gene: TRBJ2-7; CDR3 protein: AIREGQKSEQY
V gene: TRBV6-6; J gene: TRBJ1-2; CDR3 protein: ASSYTGGAGYGYT
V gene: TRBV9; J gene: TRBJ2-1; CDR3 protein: ASSAGGGAANEQF
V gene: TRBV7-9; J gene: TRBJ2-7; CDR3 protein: ASDRVNEQY
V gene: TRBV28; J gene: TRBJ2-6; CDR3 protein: ASSLYGTGWSGANVLT
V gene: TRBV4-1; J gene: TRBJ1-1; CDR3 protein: ASSQPGTANTEAF
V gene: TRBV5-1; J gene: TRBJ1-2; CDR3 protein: ASSFGQAAGYT
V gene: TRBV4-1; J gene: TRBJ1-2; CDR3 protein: ASSPHLDRVYGYT
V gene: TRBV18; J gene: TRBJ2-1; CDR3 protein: ASSPDFVNEQF